This paragraph covers one T cell receptor (beta chain) sequence. Its antigen is unidentified. Sequenced by immunoSEQ multiplex PCR; TCRdb stores in-frame clones only, minus some. The table has roughly 82,000 clones, roughly 86% seen once. These data are taken from a study of siplizumab effects on memory and regulatory T cells. The CDR3 runs 14 residues. V was shortened by 3 bases and J by 2 bases, with 12 bases between the two germline ends. Germline CDR1 and CDR2: SGHNT and YYREEE (reference sequence). The study, taken as a whole, reports: Researchers did not confirm the suppressive function of proliferating Tregs from siplizumab cultures. Under siplizumab, an average approximately 69% of mappable alloreactive CD4+ clones were Treg-derived, compared with 25% to 30% in controls. Naive T cells looked more diverse than memory cells and looked like major alloresponse contributors. Sequences below about 10^-5 frequency were poorly captured. As a result, only a minor fraction of alloreactive clones mapped to unstimulated subsets.

The clonotype was recovered from a human donor in good health. Sequences were obtained from Tregs sorted from blood. This chain joins TRBV5-4 and TRBJ2-7; TRBD2 is a possible D gene (6 bases). For the CDR3, the DNA is TGTGCCAGCAGCTCCGGGACTGCGACCTACGAGCAGTACTTC. Translation gives CASSSGTATYEQYF.